The 15 T cell receptor beta chains below were found in one sample sequenced in a study of T cell repertoires in MIS-A myocarditis. Sequenced by immunoSEQ multiplex PCR; TCRdb stores in-frame clones only, minus some. Of 11,000 or so clones in the sample, 83% were seen once. Sequencing was carried out using right ventricle heart tissue obtained at autopsy. These receptor sequences come from a young man with fulminant myocarditis from multisystem inflammatory syndrome in adults (MIS-A) after COVID-19.

This clone was picked up a small number of times. This chain joins TRBV6-2 or TRBV6-3 and TRBJ1-5; no definite D call. The CDR3 has 14 residues. V was trimmed by 2 bases and J by 0 bases, leaving 5 bases between them. Per germline, CDR1 MNHEY and CDR2 SVGEGT. The CDR3 loop reads CASSYLDSNQPQHF. The DNA for the CDR3 is TGTGCCAGCAGTTACCTCGATAGCAATCAGCCCCAGCATTTT.

The genes are TRBV5-1 and TRBJ2-3, with TRBD2 identical over 11 bases. CDR1 is SGHRS and CDR2 is YFSETQ in the germline V gene. V shed 3 bases, J shed 3 bases, and the junction held 3 bases outside the gene matches. The CDR3 consists of 15 residues. The CDR3 bases are TGCGCCAGCAGCTGGGGACTAGCGGAAACAGATACGCAGTATTTT. It encodes CASSWGLAETDTQYF. Drawing the rest from reference TRBV5-1 and TRBJ2-3, the complete variable domain is KAGVTQTPRYLIKTRGQQVTLSCSPISGHRSVSWYQQTPGQGLQFLFEYFSETQRNKGNFPGRFSGRQFSNSRSEMNVSTLELGDSALYLCASSWGLAETDTQYFGPGTRLTVL.

V is TRBV27 and J is TRBJ2-1, with 7 bases fitting TRBD2. With 5 bases clipped from V and 1 base from J, the junction kept 8 bases outside the gene matches. CDR3 size: 16 residues. Germline loops: CDR1 MNHEY, CDR2 SMNVEV (reference sequence). This chain's CDR3 is CASSPPLGGSYNEQFF. CDR3 nucleotides: TGTGCCAGCAGTCCTCCCTTGGGGGGGTCCTACAATGAGCAGTTCTTC.

In this sample, this clone turned up once. The genes are TRBV6-5 and TRBJ2-1, with D maybe TRBD2 (5 bases). The CDR3 loop spans 13 amino acids. In germline, CDR1 is MNHEY, CDR2 SVGAGI. Between the trimmed V and J ends, which lost 2 bases and 5 bases, there was a span of 7 bases. The CDR3 DNA reads TGTGCCAGCAGTTACGGAGGAGACAATGAGCAGTTCTTC. Its protein is CASSYGGDNEQFF.

J is TRBJ1-5 and V is TRBV10-3; no definite D call. This CDR3 has 13 residues. Trimming shortened V by 10 bases and J by 5 bases, and 15 bases separated the two germline ends. Per germline, CDR1 ENHRY and CDR2 SYGVKD. CDR3 region: CATQSVSDQPQHF. The CDR3 DNA reads TGTGCCACCCAGTCGGTTTCGGATCAGCCCCAGCATTTT.

This chain connects TRBV5-5 to TRBJ1-4, with 7 bases that match TRBD1. Germline CDR1 is SGHKS and CDR2 is YYEKEE (reference sequence). V was pared by 3 bases and J by 3 bases, with 2 bases of the junction left unmatched. There are 14 residues in the CDR3. CDR3 nucleotide sequence: TGTGCCAGCAGCTCGGGACAGTCTAATGAAAAACTGTTTTTT. Its translation: CASSSGQSNEKLFF.

The chain has TRBV7-2 and TRBJ1-1, with a possible D match to TRBD1 (6 bases). Germline CDR1 and CDR2: SGHTA and FQGNSA. The V end was cut by 5 bases, the J end by 7 bases, with 11 bases between. The CDR3 contains 12 residues. DNA of the CDR3: TGTGCCAGCAGCCCGAGAGGGGGTGAAGCTTTCTTT. Translating gives CASSPRGGEAFF.

The genes are TRBV5-1 and TRBJ2-5; 9 nucleotides match TRBD1. This CDR3 is 13 amino acids long. V was clipped by 8 bases and J by 4 bases; unmatched bases: 6. Per the germline V gene, CDR1 is SGHRS and CDR2 is YFSETQ. This chain's CDR3 is CASQGQGIETQYF. DNA for the CDR3: TGCGCCAGTCAGGGACAGGGAATAGAGACCCAGTACTTC.

This chain connects TRBV28 to TRBJ1-2; possible D gene TRBD1, 6 bases. Germline V gene lookup returns CDR1 MDHEN and CDR2 SYDVKM. This CDR3 contains 17 residues. Trimming stripped 5 bases from V and 0 bases from J, with 19 bases between. CDR3 sequence reads: CASSAQGADATNYGYTF. The CDR3 nucleotides are TGTGCCAGCAGTGCACAGGGAGCCGACGCAACTAACTATGGCTACACCTTC.

This clone occurred a few times. The chain is built from TRBV19 and TRBJ1-6; a weak D match, TRBD1 (6 bases). The CDR3 sequence is 15 residues long. The V and J ends lost 3 bases and 9 bases respectively, with 15 bases between them. Germline V CDR1 and CDR2: LNHDA, SQIVND (reference sequence). The CDR3 sequence: CASSISDGGRSPLHF. The CDR3 DNA sequence: TGTGCCAGTAGTATTAGTGACGGGGGCCGTTCACCCCTCCACTTT.

The chain recombines TRBV9 with TRBJ2-2; perhaps TRBD1 as D (5 bases). This CDR3 has 16 residues. CDR1 is SGDLS, CDR2 YYNGEE, per germline. V dropped 3 bases and J dropped 0 bases, with 12 bases sitting between them. For the CDR3, the DNA is TGTGCCAGCAGCGAATACTGGGGCTCGAACACCGGGGAGCTGTTTTTT. This gives the protein CASSEYWGSNTGELFF.

The chain combines TRBV5-1 with TRBJ1-4; D is perhaps TRBD1 (5 bases). This CDR3 comprises 15 residues. The germline V gene encodes CDR1 SGHRS and CDR2 YFSETQ. V was shortened by 4 bases and J by 8 bases, with 18 bases between the two germline ends. The CDR3 spells CASSPTTAGGEKLFF. The CDR3 nucleotides read TGCGCCAGCAGCCCTACGACAGCGGGGGGGGAAAAACTGTTTTTT. The full variable domain, rest sourced from reference TRBV5-1 and TRBJ1-4, is KAGVTQTPRYLIKTRGQQVTLSCSPISGHRSVSWYQQTPGQGLQFLFEYFSETQRNKGNFPGRFSGRQFSNSRSEMNVSTLELGDSALYLCASSPTTAGGEKLFFGSGTQLSVL.

V and J are TRBV27 and TRBJ1-3; no clear D. V lost 4 bases to trimming and J lost 0 bases, with 7 bases between them. The CDR3 is made up of 14 amino acids. CDR1 and CDR2 from the germline V gene are MNHEY and SMNVEV (reference sequence). This chain's CDR3 is CASSSGDSGNTIYF. The DNA for the CDR3 is TGTGCCAGCAGTTCTGGGGACTCTGGAAACACCATATATTTT.

The chain recombines TRBV28 with TRBJ1-2; tentatively, D is TRBD1 (6 bases). The CDR3 covers 14 residues. Germline CDR1 MDHEN, CDR2 SYDVKM. V lost 7 bases and J lost 2, with 14 bases in between. CDR3 residues: CASTWGGGNYGYTF. DNA of the CDR3: TGTGCCAGCACCTGGGGAGGGGGAAACTATGGCTACACCTTC.

A few counts support this clone. The chain uses TRBV7-8 and TRBJ1-5; 7 bases align to TRBD1. The CDR3 contains 14 residues. From germline, CDR1 is SGHVS and CDR2 FQNEAQ. The junction had 13 bases not matched to a gene; V was cut back by 5 bases and J by 12 bases. The CDR3 here is CASSNYRGGGRQHF. CDR3 sequence (DNA): TGTGCCAGCAGCAACTACAGGGGCGGGGGACGCCAGCATTTT.